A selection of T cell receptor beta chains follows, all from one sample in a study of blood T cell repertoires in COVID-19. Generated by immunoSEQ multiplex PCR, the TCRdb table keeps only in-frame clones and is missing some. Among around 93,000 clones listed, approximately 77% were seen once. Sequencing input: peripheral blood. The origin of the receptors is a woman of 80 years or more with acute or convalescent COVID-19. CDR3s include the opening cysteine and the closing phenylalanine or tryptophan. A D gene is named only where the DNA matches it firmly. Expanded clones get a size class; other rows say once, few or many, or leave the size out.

CASSQGGLPRPDTQYF | TGTGCCAGCAGCCAAGGGGGACTACCGAGGCCGGATACGCAGTATTTT | TRBD2 | TRBV3-1/TRBV3-2 | - | TRBJ2-3
CASSLGQGRQPQHF | TGTGCCAGCAGCCTTGGACAGGGTCGGCAGCCCCAGCATTTT | TRBD1 | TRBV6-5 | - | TRBJ1-5
CASSSTENSPLHF | TGTGCCAGCAGCTCCACCGAGAATTCACCCCTCCACTTT | - | TRBV11-2 | medium-sized | TRBJ1-6
CASSLGQYNEQFF | TGCGCCAGCAGCTTGGGACAGTACAATGAGCAGTTCTTC | - | TRBV5-1 | - | TRBJ2-1
CASSLTVRDTQYF | TGTGCCAGCAGCTTAACAGTTCGGGATACGCAGTATTTT | - | TRBV11-2 | few | TRBJ2-3
CASSPSPDRGGYGYTF | TGTGCCAGCAGCCCAAGCCCCGACAGGGGCGGGTATGGCTACACCTTC | TRBD1 | TRBV7-8 | - | TRBJ1-2
CASTGQVGSYNSPLHF | TGTGCCAGCACCGGACAGGTGGGGTCCTATAATTCACCCCTCCACTTT | TRBD1 | TRBV5-8 | - | TRBJ1-6
CASSLIGVMQRGYTF | TGTGCCAGCAGCTTGATTGGGGTCATGCAGCGGGGCTACACCTTC | - | TRBV5-4 | few | TRBJ1-2
CASSLGGGYGNTIYF | TGTGCCAGCAGCTTAGGGGGGGGGTACGGAAACACCATATATTTT | - | TRBV7-2 | - | TRBJ1-3
CASRRAGTGELFF | TGTGCCAGCAGGAGGGCCGGAACCGGGGAGCTGTTTTTT | - | TRBV11-2 | - | TRBJ2-2
CASSLRGGQGEEQYF | TGTGCCAGCAGCTTAAGGGGGGGACAGGGGGAAGAGCAGTACTTC | TRBD1 | TRBV7-2 | - | TRBJ2-7
CASSPRGARTGNTIYF | TGTGCCAGCTCACCGCGGGGGGCCCGAACTGGAAACACCATATATTTT | - | TRBV18 | - | TRBJ1-3
CAWSGHRRYLFF | TGTGCCTGGAGTGGTCACAGGCGGTATCTGTTTTTT | - | TRBV30 | few | TRBJ1-4